This TCR beta chain was obtained from a study of shared clonotypes between healthy human individuals. None of the donors, who were healthy HIV-negative adults, had recently had acute infections or vaccinations. Study results and limitations: Shared across a handful of donors were about 4.6% of the naive CD4 clonotypes. Some clonotypes were shared by all four sorted-subset donors, while others were not shared. The non-shared ones had lower generation probabilities than the shared ones.

This table comes from immunoSEQ multiplex PCR, and its TCRdb copy is limited to in-frame clones, with some not included. The table shows some 1.1 million clones, with about 72% occurring only once. Trimming stripped 7 bases from V and 3 bases from J, with 7 bases between. Per the germline V gene, CDR1 is MDHEN and CDR2 is SYDVKM. The CDR3 has 12 residues. As to this clone: Its target is unknown.

The specimen sequenced was memory CD4+ T cells from PBMCs. The subset is: CD45RA-negative fraction. The receptor was isolated from a man aged 18 to 29 in good health. Some clones in this sample may be carry-over from other donors' samples. The chain couples TRBV28 to TRBJ1-3; D gene ambiguous. The CDR3 is CASTGYGNTIYF. The DNA for the CDR3 is TGTGCCAGCACCGGGTATGGAAACACCATATATTTT. The whole variable domain, filled in from reference TRBV28 and TRBJ1-3, reads DVKVTQSSRYLVKRTGEKVFLECVQDMDHENMFWYRQDPGLGLRLIYFSYDVKMKEKGDIPEGYSVSREKKERFSLILESASTNQTSMYLCASTGYGNTIYFGEGSWLTVV.